One and the same sample provided the 11 T cell receptor beta chains below, sequenced in a study of blood T cells in healthy people across ages (dated by TCRdb to between 2014 and 2017). The method was 5' RACE. TCRdb lists the instrument as Illumina HiSeq 2500. The second PCR ran for roughly 7 to 11 cycles and used a J-beta primer mix along with a sample-barcoded 5' primer. The public sequencing data were trimmed at Q25 with fastp and processed into clonotypes with MiXCR by TCRdb, which kept only in-frame beta chains. One record per CDR3 amino acid sequence lists the most common genes and DNA. The sample table shows fewer than 700,000 distinct CDR3 sequences, and approximately 40% are seen once. 30% of the sample rests with the top ten. The material sequenced was blood. All receptors derive from a man older than 75 in good health.

The chain joins TRBV2 to TRBJ2-5, with 9 bases fitting TRBD2. The CDR3 has 15 amino acids. Germline lookup yields CDR1 SNHLY and CDR2 FYNNEI. With V trimmed by 1 base and J by 7 bases, 7 bases remained unmatched. The CDR3 coding sequence is TGTGCCAGCAGTGAAGACGGGACTAGCTTAGGGACCCAGTACTTC. Its translation is CASSEDGTSLGTQYF.

The V gene is TRBV4-3, the J gene TRBJ2-1, with 8 bases identical to TRBD1. J was trimmed by 15 bases and V by 0 bases; bases with no gene match: 16. This CDR3 spans 16 amino acids. The germline V gene encodes CDR1 LGHNA and CDR2 YSLEER. CDR3 sequence (DNA): TGCGCCAGCAGCCAAGATCTTCACGAGTACAGGGGGGCCCCGTTCTTC. Translation gives CASSQDLHEYRGAPFF.

The chain has TRBV4-1 and TRBJ2-1; D remains ambiguous. CDR1 MGHRA and CDR2 YSYEKL come from the germline V gene. The CDR3 totals 16 residues. Trimming pared 6 bases from V and 1 base from J, leaving 16 bases between. CDR3 loop: CASRVVDMVSYNEQFF. CDR3 DNA: TGCGCCAGCAGGGTGGTGGATATGGTGTCCTACAATGAGCAGTTCTTC.

The rearrangement uses TRBV20-1 and TRBJ2-7; 9 bases are a match to TRBD2. This CDR3 comprises 14 residues. In germline, CDR1 is DFQATT, CDR2 SNEGSKA (reference sequence). V trimming: 2 bases; J trimming: 1 base; junction bases outside the gene matches: 3. Here the CDR3 reads CSARTSGRSYEQYF. The CDR3 bases are TGCAGTGCTAGAACTAGCGGGCGGTCCTACGAGCAGTACTTC.

As concerns this clonotype: This may be a read error: a much more frequent sequence differs by one nucleotide. The chain has TRBV29-1 and TRBJ2-5, with 15 bases that match TRBD2. In germline, CDR1 is SQVTM, CDR2 ANQGSEA. This CDR3 is 14 amino acids long. The ends lost 5 bases at V and 11 bases at J; junction bases unmatched: 9. The CDR3: CSVRTSGGANEQYF. Here the CDR3 DNA reads TGCAGCGTTAGGACTAGCGGGGGGGCCAATGAGCAGTACTTC.

The chain couples TRBV7-2 to TRBJ1-1; tentative D call: TRBD1 (6 bases). There are 15 residues in the CDR3. Trimming pared 5 bases from V and 2 bases from J, leaving 15 bases between. The germline CDR1 and CDR2 sequences are SGHTA and FQGNSA. The CDR3 nucleotides read TGTGCCAGCAGCACAAGACAGGCTACTAACACTGAAGCTTTCTTT. It codes for CASSTRQATNTEAFF. The full variable domain, its missing parts supplied by reference TRBV7-2 and TRBJ1-1, is GAGVSQSPSNKVTEKGKDVELRCDPISGHTALYWYRQSLGQGLEFLIYFQGNSAPDKSGLPSDRFSAERTGGSVSTLTIQRTQQEDSAVYLCASSTRQATNTEAFFGQGTRLTVV.

V and J are TRBV12-3 or TRBV12-4 and TRBJ2-2; possibly TRBD1 for D (5 bases). The CDR3 loop spans 16 amino acids. Deletions cut 3 bases from V and 1 base from J, with 12 bases between. Here the CDR3 reads CASSFRQNLNTGELFF. CDR3 DNA sequence: TGTGCCAGCAGTTTCCGACAGAACCTGAACACCGGGGAGCTGTTTTTT.

In this sample, this clonotype turned up many times. The J gene is TRBJ2-3, the V gene TRBV7-2, with no clear D. Germline V gene lookup returns CDR1 SGHTA and CDR2 FQGNSA. This CDR3 has 13 residues. V was clipped by 0 bases and J by 3 bases, with 4 bases between them. DNA of the CDR3: TGTGCCAGCAGCTTAGCCGCGACAGATACGCAGTATTTT. The encoded protein is CASSLAATDTQYF.

This chain links TRBV2 with TRBJ1-2, with TRBD1 matching over 8 bases. Germline V CDR1 and CDR2: SNHLY, FYNNEI. The length of the CDR3 is 15 residues. Trimming cost V 6 bases and J 7 bases; bases outside gene matches: 13. CDR3 amino acids: CASRPSGQGLLGYTF. The DNA for the CDR3 is TGTGCCAGCAGACCCTCCGGACAGGGTTTACTTGGCTACACCTTC.

The chain recombines TRBV5-4 with TRBJ2-5; no clear D gene. The ends were cut back, 1 base at V and 4 bases at J, with 8 bases in the middle. This CDR3 contains 13 residues. Germline CDR1 reads SGHNT; CDR2 reads YYREEE (reference sequence). As DNA, the CDR3 is TGTGCCAGCAGCTTGCCCCGAGTAGAGACCCAGTACTTC. Its protein is CASSLPRVETQYF.

This clonotype came up many times. The junction does not match germline at one end; this may be a read error. This chain joins TRBV5-1 and TRBJ2-5, with TRBD2 matching over 7 bases. There are 14 residues in the CDR3. Per the germline V gene, CDR1 is SGHRS and CDR2 is YFSETQ. CDR3: CASSLSGGQETQYF. CDR3 nucleotide sequence: TGTGCCAGCAGTTTGTCGGGAGGCCAAGAGACCCAGTACTTC. The variable domain in full, with the rest retrieved from reference TRBV5-1 and TRBJ2-5, is KAGVTQTPRYLIKTRGQQVTLSCSPISGHRSVSWYQQTPGQGLQFLFEYFSETQRNKGNFPGRFSGRQFSNSRSEMNVSTLELGDSALYLCASSLSGGQETQYFGPGTRLLVL.